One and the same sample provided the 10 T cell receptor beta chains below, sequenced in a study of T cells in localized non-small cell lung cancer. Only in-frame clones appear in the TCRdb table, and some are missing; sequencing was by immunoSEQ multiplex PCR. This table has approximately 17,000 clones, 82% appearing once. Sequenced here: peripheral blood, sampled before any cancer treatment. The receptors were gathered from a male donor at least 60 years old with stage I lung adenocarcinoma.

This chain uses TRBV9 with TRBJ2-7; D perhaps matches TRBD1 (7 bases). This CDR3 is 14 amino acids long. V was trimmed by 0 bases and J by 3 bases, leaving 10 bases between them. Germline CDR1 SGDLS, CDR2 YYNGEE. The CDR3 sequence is CASSVGQGGYEQYF. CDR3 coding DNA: TGTGCCAGCAGCGTAGGCCAGGGGGGCTACGAGCAGTACTTC.

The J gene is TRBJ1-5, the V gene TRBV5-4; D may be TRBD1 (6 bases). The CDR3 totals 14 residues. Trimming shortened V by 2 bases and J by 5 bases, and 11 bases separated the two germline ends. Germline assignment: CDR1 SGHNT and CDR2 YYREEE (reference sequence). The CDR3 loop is CASSFGGLDQPQHF. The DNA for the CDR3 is TGTGCCAGCAGCTTTGGGGGGCTGGATCAGCCCCAGCATTTT.

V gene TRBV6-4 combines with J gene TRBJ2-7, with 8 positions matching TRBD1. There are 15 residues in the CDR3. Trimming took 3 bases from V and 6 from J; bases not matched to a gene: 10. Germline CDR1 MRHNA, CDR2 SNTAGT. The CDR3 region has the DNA TGTGCCAGCAGTGAGGGAATCGGGACAGGCCTCGAGCAGTACTTC. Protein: CASSEGIGTGLEQYF.

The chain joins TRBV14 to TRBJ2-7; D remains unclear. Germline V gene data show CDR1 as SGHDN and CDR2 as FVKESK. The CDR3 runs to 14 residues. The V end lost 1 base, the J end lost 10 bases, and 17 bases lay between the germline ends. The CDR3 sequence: CASSQASSMTAQYF. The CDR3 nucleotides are TGTGCCAGCAGCCAAGCGAGCAGCATGACGGCCCAGTACTTC.

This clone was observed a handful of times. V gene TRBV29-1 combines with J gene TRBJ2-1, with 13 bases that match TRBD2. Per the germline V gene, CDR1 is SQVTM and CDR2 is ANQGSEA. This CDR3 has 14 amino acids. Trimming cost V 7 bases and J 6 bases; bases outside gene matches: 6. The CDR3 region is CSGGLAGAGNEQFF. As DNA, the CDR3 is TGCAGCGGTGGACTAGCGGGAGCTGGCAATGAGCAGTTCTTC.

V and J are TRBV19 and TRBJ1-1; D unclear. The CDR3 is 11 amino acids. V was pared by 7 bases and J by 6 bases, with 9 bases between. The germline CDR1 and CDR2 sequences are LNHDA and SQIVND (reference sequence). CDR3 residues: CASIWGSEAFF. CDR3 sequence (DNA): TGTGCCAGTATTTGGGGTTCTGAAGCTTTCTTT.

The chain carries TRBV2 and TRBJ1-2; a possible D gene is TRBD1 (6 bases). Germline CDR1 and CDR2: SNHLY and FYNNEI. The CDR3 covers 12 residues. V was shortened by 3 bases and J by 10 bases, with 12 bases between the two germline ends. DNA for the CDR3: TGTGCCAGCAGTGACGACAGGCCGCCCTACACCTTC. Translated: CASSDDRPPYTF.

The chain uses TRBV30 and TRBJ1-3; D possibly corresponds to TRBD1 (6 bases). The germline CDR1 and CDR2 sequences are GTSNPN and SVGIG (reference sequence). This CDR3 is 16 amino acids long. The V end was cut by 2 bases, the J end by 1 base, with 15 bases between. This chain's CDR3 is CAWSHLTGGSGNTIYF. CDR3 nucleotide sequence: TGTGCCTGGAGTCATTTGACAGGAGGTTCTGGAAACACCATATATTTT.

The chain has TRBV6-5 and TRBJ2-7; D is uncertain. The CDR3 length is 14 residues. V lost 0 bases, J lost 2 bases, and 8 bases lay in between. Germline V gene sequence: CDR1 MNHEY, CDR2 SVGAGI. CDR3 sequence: CASSYSPGPYEQYF. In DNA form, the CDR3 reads TGTGCCAGCAGTTACTCCCCCGGACCCTACGAGCAGTACTTC.

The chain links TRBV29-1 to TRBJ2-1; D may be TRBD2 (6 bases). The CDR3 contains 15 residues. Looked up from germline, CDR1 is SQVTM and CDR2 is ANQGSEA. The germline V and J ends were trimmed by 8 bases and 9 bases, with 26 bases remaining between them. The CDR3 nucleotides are TGCAGCCTTGCCGGGGACTCCTCATTCACGGGTGAGCAGTTCTTC. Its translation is CSLAGDSSFTGEQFF.